This T cell receptor beta chain was documented in a study of blood T cell repertoires in COVID-19. Study context: The study drew acute and convalescent COVID-19 samples from the United States, Italy and Spain. Sources were T cells, B-cell-depleted T cells, or PBMCs; the material itself was cDNA or gDNA.

As handled by the study authors: Reference gene primer amplification gave estimated nucleated cell counts. The repertoire was sequenced with immunoSEQ multiplex PCR; TCRdb's copy has only in-frame clones and lacks some. Clone size and the V and J calls come from that table; the DNA yielded D and trimming. Of around 170,000 clones listed, 75% to 90% are singletons. CDR3 size: 14 residues. Germline assignment: CDR1 SGHDT and CDR2 YYEEEE. V was shortened by 5 bases and J by 0 bases, with 11 bases between the two germline ends. The receptor was isolated from a woman between 35 and 50 years old with acute or convalescent COVID-19. The chain couples TRBV5-6 to TRBJ1-2; D is ambiguous. The sequencing sample was made of peripheral blood. The CDR3, as DNA: TGTGCCAGCAGATACGAGGGCACTAACTATGGCTACACCTTC. Translated, it gives CASRYEGTNYGYTF. Based on the CDR3 plus reference TRBV5-6 and TRBJ1-2, the full variable domain is DAGVTQSPTHLIKTRGQQVTLRCSPKSGHDTVSWYQQALGQGPQFIFQYYEEEERQRGNFPDRFSGHQFPNYSSELNVNALLLGDSALYLCASRYEGTNYGYTFGSGTRLTVV.